This entry is about one TCR beta chain. The count of this clone is one. Its specific antigen is unknown. The input lacks base qualities; no much larger clone sits a single base away. CD8 naive samples were CD45RO-negative cells positively selected for CCR7, giving a CD45RA+CCR7+ population that excluded TemRA cells. The donors were healthy, HIV-negative adults who had no recently reported acute infections or vaccinations. Only Caucasian adults living in Nashville, Tennessee, USA were represented among the donors. Blood was collected by leukapheresis, and PBMCs were isolated by Ficoll-Histopaque density gradient centrifugation and then cryopreserved in liquid nitrogen vapor phase. Analytical flow cytometry was used to check the purity and quantity of each magnetically sorted T cell population. From each sorted fraction, genomic DNA was isolated and quantified by UV absorbance on a Nanodrop 2000c. Using the deep immunoSEQ assay, multiplex PCR amplified TCR CDR3 regions from genomic DNA. Genomic DNA extracted from each cell subset was distributed evenly over all wells of several immunoSEQ 96-well plates, and each plate served as one replicate. For sorted subsets, approximately 210 ng genomic DNA, equal to 30,000 to 35,000 T cell genomes, was loaded into each replicate PCR. Purified libraries were measured with a Qubit 3.0 fluorometer, size-checked on a Bioanalyzer 2100, and measured again with the KAPA Library Quantification kit. Each immunoSEQ 96-well plate was sequenced on its own single-read 150-cycle Illumina NextSeq 550 flow cell. In the source study's methods: The immunoSEQ output contained only junctional sequences without quality scores, so filtering could not match that applied to full-length reads. Sequences were annotated with PyIR, a Python wrapper for IgBLAST v1.9, using IMGT germline references to assign V/J genes and CDR3. Reads with weak V/J assignments (E-value above 1e-6), missing CDR3, stop codons, out-of-frame junctions, or ambiguous translated residues were removed. V3J clonotypes were defined as sequences sharing the same inferred V gene, J gene, and CDR3 amino acid sequence. Percentage overlap between repertoires was computed as shared unique clonotypes divided by the size of the smaller repertoire. RTK rarefaction, the Chao1 estimator, and Recon v2.1 estimates of unobserved clonotypes were used to assess repertoire richness. OLGA was used to compute generation probabilities for all TCRbeta clonotypes that the gDNA method yielded from a handful of donors. Not all clones reach the TCRdb copy of this immuneACCESS table, which keeps in-frame sequences only. Checked studies attribute under half of the gap to unresolved V genes and leave the rest unexplained. V and J calls and clone size are given by that table; D and trimming were obtained from the DNA. In all, the sample holds roughly 2.1 million clones, and more than 85% of those were seen once. The ten largest clonotypes hold around 1.7% of the sample.

This sample is drawn from a study of shared clonotypes between healthy human individuals (dated by TCRdb to 2019 to 2021). For context, the study as a whole: The cohort comprised a couple of women and a few men aged 18 to 49 years. Per donor, three plates each were used for CD4 naive and CD4 memory, two for CD8 naive, and one for CD8 memory. The study deeply sequenced blood TCR repertoires of about 5 healthy adults to estimate repertoire size and the extent of clonotype sharing between individuals. Different laboratories and diverse techniques were used to prepare libraries and sequence TCR repertoires, to increase sequencing depth and limit assay-specific biases. Per donor, leukapheresis produced somewhere between about 0.8 and 9 billion PBMCs. The research as a whole found: Even with the large sequencing depth, rarefaction of the sorted-subset datasets indicated that sequencing was incomplete. Compared with non-shared clonotypes, the clonotypes found in all four sorted-subset donors had higher generation probabilities. Naive subsets generally had larger estimated clonotype richness than memory subsets. Based on pairwise subsampling, the degree of clonotype sharing among donors was expected to be affected by sequencing depth. Approximately 4.8% of naive CD4, 3% to 3.5% of naive CD8, approximately 2.2% of memory CD4, and about 0.4% of memory CD8 clonotypes were shared across several donors. Sampling was restricted to blood, and TCR repertoires in tissue are likely to differ from TCR repertoires in blood. Because the study included only a small number of donors, the genetic and exposure-history diversity represented was limited.

The sequencing input was naive CD8+ T cells from PBMCs. What this sample's cell subset or site label stands for: CD45RA+CCR7+. This TCR came from a man in his late teens or twenties in good health. Some clones in this sample may be carry-over from other donors' samples.

The DNA sequence is given as TGTGCCAGCTCACCACCGAACAGGGGGATCTCTGGGGCCAACGTCCTGACTTTC. Translated, this is CASSPPNRGISGANVLTF. The chain couples TRBV18 to TRBJ2-6; a stretch of 8 junction bases matches TRBD1. Ends trimmed: V by 0 bases, J by 0 bases; bases unmatched to a gene: 4. The CDR3, from cysteine to phenylalanine, totals 18 residues. Only CDR3 DNA remains: 54 bases, in frame from the first base. Based on the germline V gene, the CDR1 and CDR2 sequences are KGHSH and LQKENI.